There are many counts of the clone carrying this T cell receptor (beta chain). Its antigen remains unidentified. The junction had 15 bases not matched to a gene; V was cut back by 6 bases and J by 7 bases. The CDR3 has 15 amino acids. The germline V gene has CDR1 DFQATT and CDR2 SNEGSKA (reference sequence). The sample is drawn from a study of blood T cells in healthy people across ages. Study results and limitations: A conclusive naive versus antigen-experienced comparison was prevented by the unsorted PBMCs.

Per sample, extraction of total RNA gave at least 5 micrograms in every case. A sample-barcoded 5' primer and a J-beta primer mix were used in a second PCR of about 6 to 12 cycles. Each cDNA molecule was tagged by a template-switch adaptor that had 12 random nucleotides. MiXCR was run by TCRdb on the 5' RACE reads, yielding one entry per CDR3 protein. The sample has about 1.7 million distinct CDR3 sequences, 28% seen once. The gene calls are TRBV20-1 and TRBJ2-7; 10 nucleotides agree with TRBD2. The clonotype originates from a woman in her thirties in good health. Material for sequencing was blood. The CDR3 DNA sequence: TGCAGTGCAAGGCTCCGGACTAGCGGAACGTGGGAGCAGTACTTC. It yields the protein CSARLRTSGTWEQYF.